A selection of T cell receptor beta chains follows, all from one sample in a study of T-cell reconstitution after alpha-beta-depleted transplantation in children. Each CDR3 protein is one row after TCRdb ran MiXCR on the PCR reads. The profile shows about 600,000 distinct CDR3 sequences, 10% to 15% of them singletons. Sample: PBMCs, mostly from graft donor cells, taken 360 days after TCRalphabeta/CD19-depleted stem cell transplant. The receptors come from a male patient younger than 18 who had a stem cell transplant for acute myeloid leukemia, so the T cells may come from the graft donor. Each CDR3 is given with its conserved first and last residue. Fields, in order: V gene, D gene, CDR3 length, J gene, clone size, CDR3 protein, CDR3 DNA. The D gene is left open where the match is weak. Clone sizes are given selectively: once, few, many, or a class where the clone is expanded.

V: TRBV6-5; D: .; length: 16; J: TRBJ2-7; size: many; CDR3: CASSYSEVQTTYEQYF; DNA: TGTGCCAGCAGTTACTCGGAAGTACAAACAACCTACGAGCAGTACTTC
V: TRBV12-3/TRBV12-4; D: TRBD2; length: 14; J: TRBJ2-7; size: .; CDR3: CASSSGTLAGEQYF; DNA: TGTGCCAGCAGTTCAGGGACCCTAGCGGGGGAGCAGTACTTC
V: TRBV6-2/TRBV6-3; D: .; length: 17; J: TRBJ2-2; size: few; CDR3: CASSHRLRESDTGELFF; DNA: TGTGCCAGCAGTCACCGACTCCGCGAGTCGGACACCGGGGAGCTGTTTTTT
V: TRBV7-7; D: .; length: 16; J: TRBJ2-5; size: .; CDR3: CASSLAQGYWQETQYF; DNA: TGTGCTAGCAGCTTAGCGCAGGGGTATTGGCAAGAGACCCAGTACTTC
V: TRBV5-4; D: TRBD2; length: 20; J: TRBJ2-7; size: .; CDR3: CASSLGTGLAGGPVYSEQYF; DNA: TGTGCCAGCAGCTTGGGCACGGGACTAGCGGGAGGGCCGGTCTACAGCGAGCAGTACTTC
V: TRBV4-3; D: .; length: 15; J: TRBJ2-5; size: .; CDR3: CASSHRTAYQETQYF; DNA: TGCGCCAGCAGCCACCGGACTGCGTACCAAGAGACCCAGTACTTC
V: TRBV28; D: TRBD2; length: 16; J: TRBJ2-3; size: few; CDR3: CASSLLAGWGGDTQYF; DNA: TGTGCCAGCAGTTTACTGGCAGGGTGGGGGGGTGATACGCAGTATTTT
V: TRBV29-1; D: TRBD1; length: 14; J: TRBJ1-5; size: many; CDR3: CSVGGRGRNQPQHF; DNA: TGCAGCGTGGGGGGGAGGGGGCGCAATCAGCCCCAGCATTTT
V: TRBV5-1; D: TRBD2; length: 15; J: TRBJ2-5; size: few; CDR3: CASSPGLAVQETQYF; DNA: TGCGCCAGCAGCCCGGGACTAGCGGTCCAAGAGACCCAGTACTTC
V: TRBV12-3/TRBV12-4; D: .; length: 15; J: TRBJ2-3; size: few; CDR3: CASSTLATSTDTQYF; DNA: TGTGCCAGCAGCACCCTAGCGACTAGCACAGATACGCAGTATTTT
V: TRBV3-1; D: .; length: 19; J: TRBJ2-7; size: once; CDR3: CASSSVGARFTSPSYEQYF; DNA: TGTGCCAGCAGCAGTGTGGGGGCTCGGTTTACTAGCCCCTCCTACGAGCAGTACTTC
V: TRBV7-2; D: .; length: 16; J: TRBJ2-4; size: few; CDR3: CASSSEGRYVKNIQYF; DNA: TGTGCCAGCAGCTCCGAGGGCCGATATGTCAAAAACATTCAGTACTTC
V: TRBV7-6; D: .; length: 13; J: TRBJ2-1; size: many; CDR3: CASSLAMVNEQFF; DNA: TGTGCCAGCAGCTTAGCTATGGTCAATGAGCAGTTCTTC
V: TRBV6-5; D: .; length: 15; J: TRBJ2-1; size: .; CDR3: CASSLTGNIYNEQFF; DNA: TGTGCCAGCAGTTTAACAGGGAATATCTACAATGAGCAGTTCTTC
V: TRBV24-1; D: TRBD2; length: 14; J: TRBJ2-3; size: many; CDR3: CATHPGTSRDTQYF; DNA: TGTGCCACCCATCCCGGGACTAGCAGAGATACGCAGTATTTT
V: TRBV20-1; D: .; length: 15; J: TRBJ2-3; size: .; CDR3: CSAPKPGPSTDTQYF; DNA: TGCAGTGCTCCCAAACCGGGGCCTAGCACAGATACGCAGTATTTT
V: TRBV7-3; D: TRBD1; length: 15; J: TRBJ2-5; size: .; CDR3: CASSLRDRHQETQYF; DNA: TGTGCCAGCAGCTTACGGGACAGACATCAAGAGACCCAGTACTTC
V: TRBV5-1; D: TRBD2; length: 16; J: TRBJ2-1; size: .; CDR3: CASSPRATSGPNEQFF; DNA: TGCGCCAGCAGCCCGAGGGCGACTAGCGGACCCAATGAGCAGTTCTTC
V: TRBV21-1; D: .; length: 16; J: TRBJ1-2; size: .; CDR3: CASSICRDSEDDGYTF; DNA: TGTGCCAGCAGCATCTGCCGGGACAGCGAAGATGATGGCTACACCTTC
V: TRBV27; D: .; length: 14; J: TRBJ2-1; size: few; CDR3: CATRPRFLANEQFF; DNA: TGTGCCACCCGACCTCGATTTTTGGCGAATGAGCAGTTCTTC
V: TRBV29-1; D: .; length: 17; J: TRBJ2-7; size: few; CDR3: CSVEWGRTSTGTYEQYF; DNA: TGCAGCGTTGAATGGGGCAGGACCTCGACTGGTACCTACGAGCAGTACTTC
V: TRBV3-1; D: TRBD1; length: 18; J: TRBJ2-4; size: few; CDR3: CASSQDSWDRLAKNIQYF; DNA: TGTGCCAGCAGCCAAGATAGCTGGGACAGACTAGCCAAAAACATTCAGTACTTC
V: TRBV28; D: TRBD2; length: 19; J: TRBJ2-3; size: .; CDR3: CASSLSWLAGGPYTDTQYF; DNA: TGTGCCAGCAGTTTAAGTTGGCTAGCGGGAGGGCCTTATACAGATACGCAGTATTTT
V: TRBV28; D: .; length: 15; J: TRBJ2-1; size: many; CDR3: CASSLPPGLYNEQFF; DNA: TGTGCCAGCAGTTTGCCCCCGGGACTCTACAATGAGCAGTTCTTC
V: TRBV29-1; D: TRBD1; length: 15; J: TRBJ2-2; size: .; CDR3: CSVDPRDRGSGELFF; DNA: TGCAGCGTTGACCCCCGGGACAGGGGTAGCGGGGAGCTGTTTTTT
V: TRBV28; D: .; length: 15; J: TRBJ2-1; size: many; CDR3: CASSSSGSGINEQFF; DNA: TGTGCCAGCAGCTCGAGCGGGTCGGGAATAAATGAGCAGTTCTTC
V: TRBV7-2; D: TRBD1; length: 16; J: TRBJ2-3; size: few; CDR3: CASSLADRGLANTQYF; DNA: TGTGCCAGCAGCTTAGCAGACAGGGGGCTCGCGAATACGCAGTATTTT
V: TRBV29-1; D: .; length: 13; J: TRBJ2-5; size: .; CDR3: CSVDRTVQETQYF; DNA: TGCAGCGTTGATCGCACGGTGCAAGAGACCCAGTACTTC
V: TRBV5-4; D: .; length: 13; J: TRBJ2-5; size: many; CDR3: CASSLPGPETQYF; DNA: TGTGCCAGCAGCTTACCGGGACCGGAGACCCAGTACTTC
V: TRBV29-1; D: .; length: 16; J: TRBJ2-3; size: many; CDR3: CSVEGRTSSRTDTQYF; DNA: TGCAGCGTTGAAGGGCGGACTTCCTCTCGCACAGATACGCAGTATTTT
V: TRBV28; D: TRBD2; length: 14; J: TRBJ2-7; size: few; CDR3: CASRPTSGTYEQYF; DNA: TGTGCCAGCAGGCCTACTAGCGGAACCTACGAGCAGTACTTC
V: TRBV7-2; D: .; length: 15; J: TRBJ2-5; size: many; CDR3: CASSLVAREIETQYF; DNA: TGTGCCAGCAGCTTAGTGGCCCGGGAGATTGAGACCCAGTACTTC
V: TRBV6-5; D: .; length: 15; J: TRBJ2-1; size: .; CDR3: CASSYRQGTYNEQFF; DNA: TGTGCCAGCAGTTACCGGCAGGGAACCTACAATGAGCAGTTCTTC
V: TRBV29-1; D: TRBD1; length: 14; J: TRBJ2-7; size: .; CDR3: CSVDGDSTSYEQYF; DNA: TGCAGCGTTGACGGGGACAGTACTTCCTACGAGCAGTACTTC
V: TRBV28; D: TRBD2; length: 15; J: TRBJ2-1; size: few; CDR3: CASRVWREGVNEQFF; DNA: TGTGCCAGCAGAGTCTGGCGGGAGGGAGTGAATGAGCAGTTCTTC
V: TRBV28; D: .; length: 13; J: TRBJ1-4; size: many; CDR3: CASSLMLNEKLFF; DNA: TGTGCCAGCTCCCTAATGTTGAATGAAAAACTGTTTTTT
V: TRBV28; D: .; length: 13; J: TRBJ1-2; size: once; CDR3: CASSLEGEDGYTF; DNA: TGTGCCAGCAGTTTAGAGGGTGAGGATGGCTACACCTTC
V: TRBV15; D: TRBD2; length: 14; J: TRBJ2-3; size: .; CDR3: CATSPGLLTDTQYF; DNA: TGTGCCACCAGCCCGGGACTATTGACAGATACGCAGTATTTT
V: TRBV7-2; D: TRBD2; length: 13; J: TRBJ2-3; size: many; CDR3: CASSLILAGHWYF; DNA: TGTGCCAGCAGCTTAATACTAGCGGGACATTGGTATTTT
V: TRBV11-2; D: TRBD2; length: 19; J: TRBJ2-5; size: few; CDR3: CASSSPGLEIKRGQETQYF; DNA: TGTGCCAGCAGCTCCCCGGGACTAGAGATAAAGAGGGGCCAAGAGACCCAGTACTTC
V: TRBV4-3; D: TRBD2; length: 14; J: TRBJ2-7; size: once; CDR3: CASSQELADHEQYF; DNA: TGCGCCAGCAGCCAAGAACTAGCGGACCACGAGCAGTACTTC
V: TRBV24-1; D: TRBD2; length: 17; J: TRBJ2-1; size: few; CDR3: CATSDSGLAEAPNEQFF; DNA: TGTGCCACCAGTGATTCGGGACTAGCGGAGGCACCCAATGAGCAGTTCTTC
V: TRBV6-2/TRBV6-3; D: .; length: 12; J: TRBJ2-1; size: .; CDR3: CASTSEYNEQFF; DNA: TGTGCCAGCACCTCAGAGTACAATGAGCAGTTCTTC
V: TRBV6-1; D: TRBD2; length: 17; J: TRBJ2-1; size: few; CDR3: CASIGASGRAAYNEQFF; DNA: TGTGCCAGCATCGGGGCTAGCGGGAGGGCCGCCTACAATGAGCAGTTCTTC
V: TRBV15; D: .; length: 13; J: TRBJ2-7; size: .; CDR3: CATSRVTNYEQYF; DNA: TGTGCCACCAGCAGGGTTACCAACTACGAGCAGTACTTC
V: TRBV5-6; D: TRBD1; length: 18; J: TRBJ2-7; size: few; CDR3: CASSLGPIRDRVFHEQYF; DNA: TGTGCCAGCAGCTTGGGGCCTATCCGGGACAGGGTGTTCCACGAGCAGTACTTC
V: TRBV7-2; D: TRBD2; length: 17; J: TRBJ2-1; size: .; CDR3: CASSLGLAGVTYNEQFF; DNA: TGTGCCAGCAGCTTGGGACTAGCGGGAGTGACCTACAATGAGCAGTTCTTC
V: TRBV20-1; D: TRBD2; length: 14; J: TRBJ2-3; size: many; CDR3: CSARGSGMSDTQYF; DNA: TGCAGTGCCAGGGGTAGCGGGATGTCGGATACGCAGTATTTT
V: TRBV10-3; D: TRBD1; length: 14; J: TRBJ2-2; size: few; CDR3: CAIQGAIGTGELFF; DNA: TGTGCCATCCAGGGGGCGATAGGCACCGGGGAGCTGTTTTTT
V: TRBV3-1; D: .; length: 16; J: TRBJ2-3; size: few; CDR3: CASSQDWGGLTDTQYF; DNA: TGTGCCAGCAGCCAAGATTGGGGCGGATTAACAGATACGCAGTATTTT
V: TRBV21-1; D: .; length: 19; J: TRBJ2-1; size: .; CDR3: CASSKFWGGPHFSYNEQFF; DNA: TGTGCCAGCAGCAAATTTTGGGGAGGTCCTCACTTCTCCTACAATGAGCAGTTCTTC
V: TRBV28; D: TRBD1; length: 15; J: TRBJ2-2; size: .; CDR3: CASRSGQANTGELFF; DNA: TGTGCCAGCAGGTCGGGACAGGCGAACACCGGGGAGCTGTTTTTT
V: TRBV5-1; D: .; length: 15; J: TRBJ2-3; size: few; CDR3: CASSSLGLEADTQYF; DNA: TGCGCCAGCAGCTCGCTCGGTCTAGAAGCAGATACGCAGTATTTT
V: TRBV7-9; D: TRBD1; length: 15; J: TRBJ2-7; size: .; CDR3: CASSLEGTGIYEQYF; DNA: TGTGCCAGCAGCTTAGAGGGGACAGGGATCTACGAGCAGTACTTC
V: TRBV4-2; D: .; length: 15; J: TRBJ2-4; size: few; CDR3: CASSQPRLAKNIQYF; DNA: TGTGCCAGCAGCCAGCCCAGACTAGCCAAAAACATTCAGTACTTC